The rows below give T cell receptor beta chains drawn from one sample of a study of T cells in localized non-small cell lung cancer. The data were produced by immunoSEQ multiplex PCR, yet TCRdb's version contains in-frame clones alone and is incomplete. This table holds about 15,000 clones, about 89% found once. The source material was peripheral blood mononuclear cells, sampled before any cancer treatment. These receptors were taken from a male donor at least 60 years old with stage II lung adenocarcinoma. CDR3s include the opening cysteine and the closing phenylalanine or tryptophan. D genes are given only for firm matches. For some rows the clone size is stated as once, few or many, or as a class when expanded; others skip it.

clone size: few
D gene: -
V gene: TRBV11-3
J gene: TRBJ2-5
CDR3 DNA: TGTGCCAGCAGCTCTGGACAGTTCATCCACCAAGAGACCCAGTACTTC
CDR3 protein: CASSSGQFIHQETQYF

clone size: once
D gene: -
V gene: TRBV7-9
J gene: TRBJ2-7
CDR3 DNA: TGTGCCAGCAGCCGAGGAGGGGGCTCGTACGAGCAGTACTTC
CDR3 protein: CASSRGGGSYEQYF

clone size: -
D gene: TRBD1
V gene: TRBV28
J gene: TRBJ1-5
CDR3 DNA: TGTGCCAGCAGCACACCAGGGGGCGGCAATCAGCCCCAGCATTTT
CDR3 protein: CASSTPGGGNQPQHF

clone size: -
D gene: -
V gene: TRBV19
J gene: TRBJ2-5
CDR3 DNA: TGTGCCAGTAGTCTCGGAGACAGTAGGAAGACCCAGTACTTC
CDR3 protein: CASSLGDSRKTQYF

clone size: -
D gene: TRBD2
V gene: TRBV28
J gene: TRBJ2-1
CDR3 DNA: TGTGCCAGCAGTCCAAGCGGGAGTGGGTACAATGAGCAGTTCTTC
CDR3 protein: CASSPSGSGYNEQFF

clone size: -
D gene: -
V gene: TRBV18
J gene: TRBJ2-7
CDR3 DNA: TGTGCCAGCTCCCCTGGGCAGTCGAGGGGGCAGTACTTC
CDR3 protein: CASSPGQSRGQYF

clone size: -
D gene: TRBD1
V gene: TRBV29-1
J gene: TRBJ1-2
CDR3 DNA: TGCAGCGTTGCCGGACAGGGGGTGAACTATGGCTACACCTTC
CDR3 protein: CSVAGQGVNYGYTF

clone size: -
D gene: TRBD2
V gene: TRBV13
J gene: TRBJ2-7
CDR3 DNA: TGTGCCAGCAGCTTTGCTAGCGGGAGCGAGCAGTACTTC
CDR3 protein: CASSFASGSEQYF

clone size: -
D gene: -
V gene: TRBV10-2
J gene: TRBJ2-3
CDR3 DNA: TGCGCCAGCAGTGAGAGGTGGCCCACAGATACGCAGTATTTT
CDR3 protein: CASSERWPTDTQYF

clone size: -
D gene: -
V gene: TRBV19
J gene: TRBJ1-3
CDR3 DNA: TGTGCCAGTAACGATTTCCTCTCTGGAAACACCATATATTTT
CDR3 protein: CASNDFLSGNTIYF

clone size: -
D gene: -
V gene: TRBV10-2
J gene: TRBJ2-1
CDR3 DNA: TGCGCCAGCGGGGGGGCTAGTCACAATGAGCAGTTCTTC
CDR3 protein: CASGGASHNEQFF

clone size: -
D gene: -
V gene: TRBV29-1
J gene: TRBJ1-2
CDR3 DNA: TGCAGCGTCGACGTCCAGGTGGTGAACTATGGCTACACCTTC
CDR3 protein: CSVDVQVVNYGYTF

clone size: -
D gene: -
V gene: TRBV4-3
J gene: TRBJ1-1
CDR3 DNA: TGCGCCAGCAGCCAAGAGGCAGCCACTGAAGCTTTCTTT
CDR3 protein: CASSQEAATEAFF

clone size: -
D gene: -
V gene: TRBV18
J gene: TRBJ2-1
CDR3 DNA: TGTGCCAGCTCACCACAGGAAGGGCATGAGCAGTTCTTC
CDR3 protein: CASSPQEGHEQFF

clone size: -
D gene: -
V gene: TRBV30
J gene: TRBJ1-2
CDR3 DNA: TGTGCCTGGAGATCGGGGGCCGTTGGCTACACCTTC
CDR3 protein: CAWRSGAVGYTF